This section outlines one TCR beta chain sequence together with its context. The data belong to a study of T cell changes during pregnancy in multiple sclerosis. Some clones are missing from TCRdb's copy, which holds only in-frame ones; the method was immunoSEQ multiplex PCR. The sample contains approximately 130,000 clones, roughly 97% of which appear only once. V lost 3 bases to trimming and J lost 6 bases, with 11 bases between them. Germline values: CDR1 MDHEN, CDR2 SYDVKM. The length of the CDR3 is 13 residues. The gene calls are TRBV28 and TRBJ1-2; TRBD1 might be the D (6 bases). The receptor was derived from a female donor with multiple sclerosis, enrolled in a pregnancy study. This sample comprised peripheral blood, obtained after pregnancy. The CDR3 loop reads CASSFTGLDGYTF. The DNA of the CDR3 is TGTGCCAGCAGTTTCACAGGGCTCGATGGCTACACCTTC.